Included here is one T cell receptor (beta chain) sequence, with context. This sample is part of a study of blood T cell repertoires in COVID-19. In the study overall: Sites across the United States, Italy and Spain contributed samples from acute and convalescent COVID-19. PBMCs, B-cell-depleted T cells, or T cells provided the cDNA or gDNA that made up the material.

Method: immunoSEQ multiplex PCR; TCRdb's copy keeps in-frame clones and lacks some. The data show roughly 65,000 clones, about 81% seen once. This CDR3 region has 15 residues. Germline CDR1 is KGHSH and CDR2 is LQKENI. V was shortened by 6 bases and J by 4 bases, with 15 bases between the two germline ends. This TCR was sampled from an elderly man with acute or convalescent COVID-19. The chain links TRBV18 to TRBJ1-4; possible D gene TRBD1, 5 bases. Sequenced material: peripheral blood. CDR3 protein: CASSREDRFNEKLFF. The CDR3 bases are TGTGCCAGCTCCCGAGAAGACAGATTTAATGAAAAACTGTTTTTT.